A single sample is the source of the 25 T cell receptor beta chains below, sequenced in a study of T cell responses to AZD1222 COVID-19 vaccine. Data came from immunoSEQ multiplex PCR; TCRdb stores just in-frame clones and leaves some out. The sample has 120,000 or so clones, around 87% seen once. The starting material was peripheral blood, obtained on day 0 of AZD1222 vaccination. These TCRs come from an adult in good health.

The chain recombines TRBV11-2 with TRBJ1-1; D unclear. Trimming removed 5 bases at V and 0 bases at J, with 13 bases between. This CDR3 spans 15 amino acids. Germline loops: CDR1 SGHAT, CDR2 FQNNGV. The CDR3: CASSQRRVMNTEAFF. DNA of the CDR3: TGTGCCAGCAGCCAGCGGAGGGTAATGAACACTGAAGCTTTCTTT.

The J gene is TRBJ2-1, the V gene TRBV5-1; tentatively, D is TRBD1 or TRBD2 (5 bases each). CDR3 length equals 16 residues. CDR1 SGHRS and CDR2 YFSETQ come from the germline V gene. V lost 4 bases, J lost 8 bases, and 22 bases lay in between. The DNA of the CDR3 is TGCGCCAGCAGCCCGGACTGGGACCGAGTCCTCTATGAGCAGTTCTTC. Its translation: CASSPDWDRVLYEQFF.

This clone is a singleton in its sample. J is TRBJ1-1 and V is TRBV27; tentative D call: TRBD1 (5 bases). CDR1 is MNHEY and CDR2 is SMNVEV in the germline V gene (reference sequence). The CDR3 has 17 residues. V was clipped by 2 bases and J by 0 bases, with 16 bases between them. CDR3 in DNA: TGTGCCAGCAGTTTAGTTGGACACGGATACATGAACACTGAAGCTTTCTTT. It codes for CASSLVGHGYMNTEAFF.

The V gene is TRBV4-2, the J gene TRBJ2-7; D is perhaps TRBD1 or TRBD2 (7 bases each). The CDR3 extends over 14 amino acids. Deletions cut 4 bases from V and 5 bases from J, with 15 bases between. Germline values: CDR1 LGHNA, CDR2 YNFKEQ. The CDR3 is CASSRSGGGDEQYF. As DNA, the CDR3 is TGTGCCAGCAGCCGTTCAGGGGGGGGCGACGAGCAGTACTTC.

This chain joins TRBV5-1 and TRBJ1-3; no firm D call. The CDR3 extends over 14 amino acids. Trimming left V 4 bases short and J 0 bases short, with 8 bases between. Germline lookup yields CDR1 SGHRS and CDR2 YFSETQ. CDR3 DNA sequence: TGCGCCAGCAGCCCCCCTTCCTCTGGAAACACCATATATTTT. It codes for CASSPPSSGNTIYF.

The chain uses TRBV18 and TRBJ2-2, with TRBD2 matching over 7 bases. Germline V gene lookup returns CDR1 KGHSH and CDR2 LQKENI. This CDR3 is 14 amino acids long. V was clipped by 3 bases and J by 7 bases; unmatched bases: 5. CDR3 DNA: TGTGCCAGCTCACCCGAGGGACTACGCGGGGAGCTGTTTTTT. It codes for CASSPEGLRGELFF.

The CDR3 region is CASSQPTGLANTGELFF. In DNA, the CDR3 is TGCGCCAGCAGTCAGCCGACAGGGCTCGCGAACACCGGGGAGCTGTTTTTT. The chain joins TRBV23-1 to TRBJ2-2; 7 nucleotides align to TRBD1. TRBV23-1 is an ORF, and what it does is uncertain. CDR3 length equals 17 residues. The ends lost 3 bases at V and 0 bases at J; junction bases unmatched: 7.

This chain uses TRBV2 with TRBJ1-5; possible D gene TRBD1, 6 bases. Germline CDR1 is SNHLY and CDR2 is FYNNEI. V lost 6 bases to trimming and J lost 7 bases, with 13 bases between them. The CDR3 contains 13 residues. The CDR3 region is CASRGRGGQPQHF. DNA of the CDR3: TGTGCCAGCAGGGGCAGGGGAGGCCAGCCCCAGCATTTT.

The CDR3 loop reads CAWSVHYGYTF. The CDR3 nucleotides read TGTGCCTGGAGTGTCCACTATGGCTACACCTTC. V is TRBV30 and J is TRBJ1-2; D not resolved. The CDR3 is 11 residues long. V dropped 0 bases and J dropped 3 bases, with 2 bases sitting between them. Germline CDR1 GTSNPN, CDR2 SVGIG (reference sequence).

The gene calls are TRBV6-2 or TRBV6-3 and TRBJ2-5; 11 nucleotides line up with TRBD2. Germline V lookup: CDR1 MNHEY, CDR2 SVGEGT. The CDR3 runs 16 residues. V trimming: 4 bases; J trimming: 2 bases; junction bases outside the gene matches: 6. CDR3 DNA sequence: TGTGCCAGCAGTTCATATCTAGCGGGAGGACAAGAGACCCAGTACTTC. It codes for CASSSYLAGGQETQYF.

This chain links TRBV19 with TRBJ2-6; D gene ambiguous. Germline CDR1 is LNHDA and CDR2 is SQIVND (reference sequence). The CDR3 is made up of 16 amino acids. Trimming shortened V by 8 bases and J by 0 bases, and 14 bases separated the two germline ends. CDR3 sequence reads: CASSGGGSSGANVLTF. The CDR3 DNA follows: TGTGCCAGTTCCGGCGGCGGAAGCTCTGGGGCCAACGTCCTGACTTTC. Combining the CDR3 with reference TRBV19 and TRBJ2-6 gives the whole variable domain DGGITQSPKYLFRKEGQNVTLSCEQNLNHDAMYWYRQDPGQGLRLIYYSQIVNDFQKGDIAEGYSVSREKKESFPLTVTSAQKNPTAFYLCASSGGGSSGANVLTFGAGSRLTVL.

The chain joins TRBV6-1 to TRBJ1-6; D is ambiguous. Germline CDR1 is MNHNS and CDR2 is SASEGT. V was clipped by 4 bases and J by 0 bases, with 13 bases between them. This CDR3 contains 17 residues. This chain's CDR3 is CASSGAEEFSYNSPLHF. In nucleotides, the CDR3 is TGTGCCAGCAGTGGGGCGGAGGAGTTCTCCTATAATTCACCCCTCCACTTT.

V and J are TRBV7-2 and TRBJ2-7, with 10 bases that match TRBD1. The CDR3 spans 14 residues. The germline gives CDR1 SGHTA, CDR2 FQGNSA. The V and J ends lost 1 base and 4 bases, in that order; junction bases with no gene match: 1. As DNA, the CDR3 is TGTGCCAGCAGCTTAGGACAGGGGGCATACGAGCAGTACTTC. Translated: CASSLGQGAYEQYF.

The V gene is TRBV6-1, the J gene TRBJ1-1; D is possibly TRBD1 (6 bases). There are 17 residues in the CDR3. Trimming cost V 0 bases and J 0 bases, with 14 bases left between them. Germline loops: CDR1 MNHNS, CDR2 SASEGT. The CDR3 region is CASSEARYRAMNTEAFF. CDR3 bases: TGTGCCAGCAGTGAAGCGAGGTACAGGGCGATGAACACTGAAGCTTTCTTT.

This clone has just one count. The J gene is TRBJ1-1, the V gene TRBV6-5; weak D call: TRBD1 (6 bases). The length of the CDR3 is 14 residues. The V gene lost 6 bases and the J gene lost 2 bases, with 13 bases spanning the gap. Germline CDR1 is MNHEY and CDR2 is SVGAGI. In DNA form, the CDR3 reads TGTGCCAGCAGGAGACCGGACAGTAACACTGAAGCTTTCTTT. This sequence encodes CASRRPDSNTEAFF.

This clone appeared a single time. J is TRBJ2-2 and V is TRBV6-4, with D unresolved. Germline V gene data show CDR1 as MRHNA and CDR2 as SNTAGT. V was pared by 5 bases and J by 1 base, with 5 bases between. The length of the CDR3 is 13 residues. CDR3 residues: CASSQLNTGELFF. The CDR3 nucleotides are TGTGCCAGCAGTCAGTTGAACACCGGGGAGCTGTTTTTT.

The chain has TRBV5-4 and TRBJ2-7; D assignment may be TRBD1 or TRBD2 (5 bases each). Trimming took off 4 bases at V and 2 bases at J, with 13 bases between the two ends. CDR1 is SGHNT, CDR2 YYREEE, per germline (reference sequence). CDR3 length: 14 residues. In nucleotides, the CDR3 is TGTGCCAGCAGCCGCCGGGACCGCCCCTACGAGCAGTACTTC. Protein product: CASSRRDRPYEQYF. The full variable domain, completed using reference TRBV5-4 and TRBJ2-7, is ETGVTQSPTHLIKTRGQQVTLRCSSQSGHNTVSWYQQALGQGPQFIFQYYREEENGRGNFPPRFSGLQFPNYSSELNVNALELDDSALYLCASSRRDRPYEQYFGPGTRLTVT.

The DNA for the CDR3 is TGTGCCAGCAGCTTAGAAGGGAGACTAGGACTCACAGATACGCAGTATTTT. Translation gives CASSLEGRLGLTDTQYF. The rearrangement uses TRBV7-9 and TRBJ2-3; D is perhaps TRBD2 (6 bases). CDR1 and CDR2 from the germline V gene are SEHNR and FQNEAQ (reference sequence). Between the trimmed V and J ends, which lost 1 base and 2 bases, there was a span of 16 bases. The CDR3 loop spans 17 amino acids.

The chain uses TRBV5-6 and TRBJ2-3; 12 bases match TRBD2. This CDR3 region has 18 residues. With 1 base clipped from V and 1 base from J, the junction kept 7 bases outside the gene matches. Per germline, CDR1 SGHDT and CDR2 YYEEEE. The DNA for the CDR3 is TGTGCCAGCAGCTTGTGGGGTGGGACTAGCGGGCGCACAGATACGCAGTATTTT. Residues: CASSLWGGTSGRTDTQYF.

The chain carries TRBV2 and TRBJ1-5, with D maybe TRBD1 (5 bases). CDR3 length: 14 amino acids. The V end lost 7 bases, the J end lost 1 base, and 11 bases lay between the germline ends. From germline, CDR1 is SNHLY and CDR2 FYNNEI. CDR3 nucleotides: TGTGCCAGCAATCCGACAGCAAGCAATCAGCCCCAGCATTTT. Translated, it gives CASNPTASNQPQHF. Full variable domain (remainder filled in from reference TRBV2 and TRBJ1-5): EPEVTQTPSHQVTQMGQEVILRCVPISNHLYFYWYRQILGQKVEFLVSFYNNEISEKSEIFDDQFSVERPDGSNFTLKIRSTKLEDSAMYFCASNPTASNQPQHFGDGTRLSIL.

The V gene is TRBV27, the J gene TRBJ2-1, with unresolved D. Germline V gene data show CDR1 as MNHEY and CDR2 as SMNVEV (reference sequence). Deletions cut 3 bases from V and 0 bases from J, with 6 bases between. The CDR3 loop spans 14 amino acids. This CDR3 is CASSFASSYNEQFF. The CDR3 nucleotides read TGTGCCAGCAGTTTCGCTAGCTCCTACAATGAGCAGTTCTTC.

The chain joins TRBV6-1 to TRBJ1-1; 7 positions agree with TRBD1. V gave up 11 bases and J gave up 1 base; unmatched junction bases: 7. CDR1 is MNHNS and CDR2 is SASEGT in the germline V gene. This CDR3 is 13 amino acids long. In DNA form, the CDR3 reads TGTGCCGGGGGTGGACAGGCGAACACTGAAGCTTTCTTT. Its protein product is CAGGGQANTEAFF.

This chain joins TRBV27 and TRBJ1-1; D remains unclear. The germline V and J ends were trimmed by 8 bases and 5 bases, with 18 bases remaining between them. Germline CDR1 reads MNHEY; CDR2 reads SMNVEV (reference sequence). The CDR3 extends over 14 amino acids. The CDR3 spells CASRKFSGETEAFF. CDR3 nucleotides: TGTGCCAGCCGCAAGTTTAGTGGGGAAACTGAAGCTTTCTTT.

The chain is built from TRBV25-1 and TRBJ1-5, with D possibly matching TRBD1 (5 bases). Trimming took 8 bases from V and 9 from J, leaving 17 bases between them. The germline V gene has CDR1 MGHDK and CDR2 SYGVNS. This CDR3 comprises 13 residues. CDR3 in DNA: TGTGCCAGCCTTCCCGTTAGGGGCACGCCCCAGCATTTT. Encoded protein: CASLPVRGTPQHF.

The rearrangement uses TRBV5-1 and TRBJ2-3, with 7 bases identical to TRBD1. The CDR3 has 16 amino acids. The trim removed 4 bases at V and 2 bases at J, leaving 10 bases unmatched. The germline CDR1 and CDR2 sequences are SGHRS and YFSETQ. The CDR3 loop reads CASSIARDSLTDTQYF. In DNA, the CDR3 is TGCGCCAGCAGCATAGCCCGGGACAGCCTCACAGATACGCAGTATTTT.